A single sample gave rise to the 14 T cell receptor beta chains below, sequenced in a study of T cell changes during pregnancy in multiple sclerosis. Repertoires were generated with immunoSEQ multiplex PCR, while TCRdb's copy carries only in-frame clones and drops some. The repertoire holds 30,000 to 45,000 clones, with approximately 90% as singletons. The sample was CD4+ T cells from peripheral blood mononuclear cells, taken after pregnancy. The receptors come from a female donor with multiple sclerosis, enrolled in a pregnancy study.

V is TRBV5-1 and J is TRBJ2-5; weak D call: TRBD1 (6 bases). Germline V lookup: CDR1 SGHRS, CDR2 YFSETQ. Trimming took off 3 bases at V and 0 bases at J, with 15 bases between the two ends. This CDR3 contains 16 residues. The CDR3 DNA reads as TGCGCCAGCAGCTGGTCTACAGGGACGTACCAAGAGACCCAGTACTTC. This codes for CASSWSTGTYQETQYF.

CDR3 loop: CASSLLVNTEAFF. The CDR3 DNA sequence: TGTGCCAGCAGCTTACTCGTGAACACTGAAGCTTTCTTT. The chain uses TRBV7-3 and TRBJ1-1; no firm D call. The germline V and J ends were trimmed by 2 bases and 0 bases, with 4 bases remaining between them. CDR1 is SGHTA and CDR2 is FQGTGA in the germline V gene. The CDR3 length is 13 residues.

The rearrangement links TRBV6-1 to TRBJ2-4; D is possibly TRBD1 (5 bases). This CDR3 comprises 14 residues. Germline V lookup: CDR1 MNHNS, CDR2 SASEGT. V was pared by 1 base and J by 8 bases, with 12 bases between. This CDR3 is CASSEGGRRDIQYF. The DNA of the CDR3 is TGTGCCAGCAGTGAAGGGGGCCGGCGAGACATTCAGTACTTC.

The chain uses TRBV19 and TRBJ2-7, with 8 positions matching TRBD1. CDR3 length: 16 residues. The germline V gene has CDR1 LNHDA and CDR2 SQIVND (reference sequence). The trim removed 3 bases at V and 6 bases at J, leaving 13 bases unmatched. CDR3 nucleotides: TGTGCCAGTAGTATGGGTAGGGGACAGGCGAGCTTCGAGCAGTACTTC. Amino acid sequence: CASSMGRGQASFEQYF.

The J gene is TRBJ2-2, the V gene TRBV5-3; the match to TRBD2 covers 9 bases. TRBV5-3 is an open reading frame whose function is uncertain. V dropped 0 bases and J dropped 4; count of bases not matched to a gene: 7. This CDR3 contains 17 residues. The CDR3, as DNA: TGTGCCAGAAGCTTGGCGGGGCGGGAGGGCGGCACCGGGGAGCTGTTTTTT. Amino acid sequence: CARSLAGREGGTGELFF.

The chain couples TRBV6-1 to TRBJ2-2, with 9 bases identical to TRBD2. CDR1 and CDR2 from the germline V gene are MNHNS and SASEGT. The CDR3 extends over 13 amino acids. V trimming: 5 bases; J trimming: 9 bases; junction bases outside the gene matches: 4. The CDR3 DNA reads as TGTGCCAGCAGTCTAGCGGGATCTCGGGAGCTGTTTTTT. Amino acid sequence: CASSLAGSRELFF.

The J gene is TRBJ2-1, the V gene TRBV7-3, with D maybe TRBD2 (6 bases). Trimming took 2 bases from V and 12 from J, leaving 14 bases between them. Per the germline V gene, CDR1 is SGHTA and CDR2 is FQGTGA. This CDR3 spans 13 amino acids. CDR3 DNA sequence: TGTGCCAGCAGCTTATCTCCGGACTATTGGCAGTTCTTC. Its protein is CASSLSPDYWQFF.

This clone was seen just once. The chain combines TRBV27 with TRBJ1-1; TRBD1 aligns across 9 bases. Germline assignment: CDR1 MNHEY and CDR2 SMNVEV (reference sequence). CDR3 length: 16 residues. V trimming: 2 bases; J trimming: 4 bases; junction bases outside the gene matches: 8. The CDR3, as DNA: TGTGCCAGCAGTTTAATCCCGGGACAGGGCGGCACTGAAGCTTTCTTT. As protein: CASSLIPGQGGTEAFF.

This clone was observed a few times. The J gene is TRBJ2-1, the V gene TRBV19; the match to TRBD1 covers 7 bases. J was trimmed by 6 bases and V by 3 bases; bases with no gene match: 2. Germline CDR1 reads LNHDA; CDR2 reads SQIVND (reference sequence). This CDR3 is built from 13 residues. CDR3 protein: CASSMGQPNEQFF. The DNA for the CDR3 is TGTGCCAGTAGTATGGGACAGCCCAATGAGCAGTTCTTC.

The genes are TRBV18 and TRBJ1-2; maybe TRBD1 (6 bases). Germline-derived CDR1 and CDR2 are KGHSH and LQKENI. The CDR3 runs to 16 residues. V was shortened by 6 bases and J by 8 bases, with 25 bases between the two germline ends. The CDR3 protein is CASSTTSGGRGYGYTF. The CDR3 DNA reads as TGTGCCAGCTCGACAACGTCCGGGGGGCGGGGGTACGGCTACACCTTC.

This sequence joins TRBV28 and TRBJ1-1; 8 positions agree with TRBD1. After removal of 3 bases from V and 1 base from J, the junction contained 10 bases not matched to a gene. The CDR3 is 17 residues long. The germline gives CDR1 MDHEN, CDR2 SYDVKM. CDR3 sequence: CASSFLGQGSGNTEAFF. For the CDR3, the DNA is TGTGCCAGCAGTTTTCTAGGACAGGGATCGGGGAACACTGAAGCTTTCTTT.

The chain has TRBV5-1 and TRBJ2-1; TRBD2 agrees at 8 bases. This CDR3 spans 18 amino acids. Losses at the gene ends were 1 base for V and 0 bases for J; bases not matched to a gene: 9. Germline CDR1 reads SGHRS; CDR2 reads YFSETQ. Here the CDR3 reads CASSLTYSGASSYNEQFF. DNA for the CDR3: TGCGCCAGCAGCTTGACCTATAGCGGGGCGAGCTCCTACAATGAGCAGTTCTTC.

The gene calls are TRBV28 and TRBJ2-7; tentative D call: TRBD1 (5 bases). With 2 bases removed from V and 3 bases from J, the gap between germline ends came to 8 bases. Looked up from germline, CDR1 is MDHEN and CDR2 is SYDVKM. This CDR3 region has 13 residues. This CDR3 reads CASSLNTGYEQYF. The CDR3 DNA sequence: TGTGCCAGCAGTTTAAACACAGGCTACGAGCAGTACTTC.

The J gene is TRBJ2-5, the V gene TRBV28, with D uncertain. Deletions cut 6 bases from V and 5 bases from J, with 10 bases between. The CDR3 consists of 12 residues. Germline CDR1 and CDR2: MDHEN and SYDVKM. In nucleotides, the CDR3 is TGTGCCAGCAGACTCCCGGGTGAGACCCAGTACTTC. Residues: CASRLPGETQYF.